This T cell receptor (beta chain) was identified during a study of blood T cell repertoires in COVID-19 (dated by TCRdb to the early 2020s). About the study as a whole: The collaborator samples originated in the United States, Italy and Spain and spanned the acute and convalescent phases of COVID-19. The prospective study material was composed of cDNA or gDNA derived from T cells, B-cell-depleted T cells, or PBMCs. Subjects who had been exposed to COVID-19, were actively infected with it, or had recovered from it provided the deeply sampled blood TCRbeta repertoires that made up the dataset. The repertoires were released in a freely available public database meant as a resource for research on the immune response to SARS-CoV-2. The samples were drawn from two sources: the first 160 participants of the ongoing ImmuneRACE study, and 1,200 or so subjects contributed by 6 global collaborators. Nearly every sample came with metadata listing a de-identified subject ID, COVID-19 status, age in years and sex. HLA class I and class II types, where available, came from metadata supplied by the sample provider rather than from assay-based typing. Results and caveats for the whole study, not just this receptor: Clinical and demographic metadata were provided uncurated, with the amount varying by source and participant.

Participants in the prospective study were enrolled through a virtual design, were aged about 18 to 100 years, and lived in 20 to 30 United States geographic areas. In the prospective study, participants were assigned to cohorts based on the clinical history participants reported in a screening survey and a study questionnaire. Recovered participants in ImmuneRACE Cohort 3 were defined by two consecutive negative NP/OP PCR tests, clearance by a healthcare professional, or resolution of symptoms. Mobile phlebotomists in the prospective study collected whole blood, serum and a nasopharyngeal or oropharyngeal swab from every participant. Over an approximately 2-month period, participants in the prospective study had the option of providing additional blood draws and questionnaires. Prospective study blood samples were shipped either frozen or at room temperature before DNA extraction. On this clone itself: Its antigen remains undetermined. Within one base of it there is no much larger clone, and no base qualities were kept.

TCRbeta CDR3 regions were amplified from genomic DNA using the immunoSEQ Assay, a bias-controlled multiplex PCR. The source study handled its data this way. The number of nucleated cells in each sample was estimated from the amplification of reference gene primers within the assay. To quantify the absolute abundance of each unique TCRbeta CDR3 rearrangement, sequence reads were collapsed and filtered. For each sample, productive Simpson clonality was calculated by taking the square root of Simpson's diversity index across productive rearrangements. The table comes from immuneACCESS by way of TCRdb, which keeps in-frame sequences with V and J called. Part of the clones is missing from these tables; in studies checked, under half for an unresolved V gene and the rest for unknown reasons. The V and J calls and clone size are taken from that table; D and trimming were inferred from the DNA. For this sample there are about 210,000 clones; approximately 78% appear just once. The ten biggest clones cover about 9% of the sample.

The germline V gene sets CDR1 to SGHVS and CDR2 to FQNEAQ. The CDR3 covers 14 residues, taking in both the cysteine and the phenylalanine. Only the CDR3 portion is preserved as DNA: 42 bases, with reading frame beginning at the first base. V lost 5 bases and J lost 9 bases, and the count of bases not matched to a germline gene is 13. The source is a man between 40 and 49 years old who had recovered from COVID-19. The material sequenced was PBMCs or T cells enriched from blood (not recorded which). The chain is encoded by TRBV7-8 joined to TRBJ2-7; 7 bases in the junction line up with TRBD1. The CDR3 region has the sequence CASSPRDSLSGQYF. The DNA sequence is TGTGCCAGCAGCCCCCGGGACAGCCTTTCCGGGCAGTACTTC.